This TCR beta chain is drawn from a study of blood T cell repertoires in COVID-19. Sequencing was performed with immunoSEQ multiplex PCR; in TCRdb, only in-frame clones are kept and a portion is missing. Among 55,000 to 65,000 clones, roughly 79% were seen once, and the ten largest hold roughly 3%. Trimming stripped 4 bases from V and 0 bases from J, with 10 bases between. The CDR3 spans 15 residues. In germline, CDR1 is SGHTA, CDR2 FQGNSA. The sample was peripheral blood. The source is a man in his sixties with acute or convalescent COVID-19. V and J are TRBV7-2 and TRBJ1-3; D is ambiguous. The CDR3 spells CASSYSPNSGNTIYF. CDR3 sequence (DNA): TGTGCCAGCAGCTACAGCCCTAACTCTGGAAACACCATATATTTT.